A selection of T cell receptor beta chains follows, all from one sample in a study of T-cell reconstitution after alpha-beta-depleted transplantation in children. One entry per CDR3 protein, called by TCRdb with MiXCR from the PCR reads. Altogether approximately 510,000 distinct CDR3 sequences are present, around 17% being singletons, with the ten largest covering 3.3%. The sample consisted of PBMCs from the stem cell graft donor, taken from the stem cell graft. These TCRs come from a human donor who donated a stem cell graft to a child with acute lymphoblastic leukemia. Both conserved end residues are trimmed from each CDR3.

V	J	CDR3
TRBV29-1	TRBJ1-5	SVGPGFPQH
TRBV7-9	TRBJ2-7	ASSYAGTLYEQY
TRBV18	TRBJ1-3	ASSPAKLGLNTIY
TRBV29-1	TRBJ2-4	SVSRTAKNIQY
TRBV7-9	TRBJ2-3	ASSPTEDTQY
TRBV7-9	TRBJ1-1	ASSPQYRGVNTEAF
TRBV20-1	TRBJ2-4	SARDPGQGRMQY
TRBV5-1	TRBJ2-1	ATHRDRGNNEQF
TRBV27	TRBJ1-1	ASSLDAGGTEAF
TRBV11-2	TRBJ2-1	ASSLVTGGGPPLGEQF
TRBV30	TRBJ2-1	AWSVGLAHTNEQF
TRBV7-9	TRBJ2-5	ASSLSGLVGETQY
TRBV30	TRBJ2-2	AWSSLDSSNTGELF
TRBV18	TRBJ2-7	ASSPEGLAGGTEQY
TRBV5-1	TRBJ2-1	ASSPGEGLNEQF
TRBV6-5	TRBJ1-2	ASSYSTGGYGYT
TRBV3-1	TRBJ2-5	ATEDPPGQGWETQY
TRBV5-1	TRBJ2-3	ASSLAQQGGTDTQY
TRBV12-3/TRBV12-4	TRBJ2-3	ASTSGTDYDYTDTQY
TRBV7-9	TRBJ2-5	ASSSGDRWGQETQY
TRBV2	TRBJ2-7	ASSERPGPTYEQY
TRBV20-1	TRBJ2-5	SVAGTYQETQY
TRBV12-3/TRBV12-4	TRBJ1-6	ASTLTGRNSPLH
TRBV20-1	TRBJ2-1	SVLPRDSSSYNEQF